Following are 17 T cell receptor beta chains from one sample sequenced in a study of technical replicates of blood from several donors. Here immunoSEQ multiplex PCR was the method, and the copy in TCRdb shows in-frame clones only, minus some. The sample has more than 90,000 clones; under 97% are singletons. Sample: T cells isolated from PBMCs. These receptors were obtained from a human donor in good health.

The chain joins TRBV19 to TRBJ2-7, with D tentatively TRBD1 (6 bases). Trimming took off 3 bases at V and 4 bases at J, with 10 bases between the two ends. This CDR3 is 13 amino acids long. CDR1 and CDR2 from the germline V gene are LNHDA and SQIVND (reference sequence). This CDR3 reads CASSMTGGYEQYF. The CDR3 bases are TGTGCCAGTAGTATGACAGGCGGGTACGAGCAGTACTTC. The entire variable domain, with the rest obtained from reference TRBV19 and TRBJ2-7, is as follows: DGGITQSPKYLFRKEGQNVTLSCEQNLNHDAMYWYRQDPGQGLRLIYYSQIVNDFQKGDIAEGYSVSREKKESFPLTVTSAQKNPTAFYLCASSMTGGYEQYFGPGTRLTVT.

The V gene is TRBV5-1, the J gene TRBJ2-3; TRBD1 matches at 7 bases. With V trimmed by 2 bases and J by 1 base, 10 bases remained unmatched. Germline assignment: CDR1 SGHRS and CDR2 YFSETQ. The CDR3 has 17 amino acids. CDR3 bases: TGCGCCAGCAGCTTCTCTGCGACAGGGACGGGCACAGATACGCAGTATTTT. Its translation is CASSFSATGTGTDTQYF.

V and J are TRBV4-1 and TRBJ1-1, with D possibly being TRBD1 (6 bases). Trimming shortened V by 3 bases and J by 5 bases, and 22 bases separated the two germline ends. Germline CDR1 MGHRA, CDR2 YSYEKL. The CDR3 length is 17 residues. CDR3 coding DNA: TGCGCCAGCAGCCATCTCCCGGAACAGGGCAGGGTAACTGAAGCTTTCTTT. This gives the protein CASSHLPEQGRVTEAFF.

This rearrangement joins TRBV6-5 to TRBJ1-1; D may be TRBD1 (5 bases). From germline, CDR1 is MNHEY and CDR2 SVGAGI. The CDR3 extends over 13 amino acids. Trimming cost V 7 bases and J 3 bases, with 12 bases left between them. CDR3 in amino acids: CASKGGADTEAFF. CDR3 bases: TGTGCCAGCAAGGGTGGGGCGGACACTGAAGCTTTCTTT.

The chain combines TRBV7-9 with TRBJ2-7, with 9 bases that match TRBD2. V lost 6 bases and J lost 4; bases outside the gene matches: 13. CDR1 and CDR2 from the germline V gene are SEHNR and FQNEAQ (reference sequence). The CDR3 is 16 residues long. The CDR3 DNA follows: TGTGCCAGCAGGGCGAACGTTGAGCGGGGGGTATACGAGCAGTACTTC. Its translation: CASRANVERGVYEQYF.

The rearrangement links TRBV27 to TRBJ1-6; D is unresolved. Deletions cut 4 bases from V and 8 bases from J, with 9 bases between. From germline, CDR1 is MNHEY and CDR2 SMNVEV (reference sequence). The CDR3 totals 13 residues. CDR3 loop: CASSSFVDSPLHF. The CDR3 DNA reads TGTGCCAGCAGTTCCTTTGTTGATTCACCCCTCCACTTT.

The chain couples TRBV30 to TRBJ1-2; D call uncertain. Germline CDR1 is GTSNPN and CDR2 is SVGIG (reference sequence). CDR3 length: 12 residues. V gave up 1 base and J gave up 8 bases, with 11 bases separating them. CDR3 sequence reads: CAWSGSPLGYTF. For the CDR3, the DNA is TGTGCCTGGAGTGGGAGTCCACTCGGCTACACCTTC.

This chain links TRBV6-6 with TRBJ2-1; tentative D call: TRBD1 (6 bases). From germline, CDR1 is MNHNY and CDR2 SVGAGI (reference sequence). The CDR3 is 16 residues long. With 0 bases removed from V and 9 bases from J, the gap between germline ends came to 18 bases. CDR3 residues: CASSYSRISGTIEQFF. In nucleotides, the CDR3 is TGTGCCAGCAGTTACTCGAGAATCTCTGGGACAATTGAGCAGTTCTTC.

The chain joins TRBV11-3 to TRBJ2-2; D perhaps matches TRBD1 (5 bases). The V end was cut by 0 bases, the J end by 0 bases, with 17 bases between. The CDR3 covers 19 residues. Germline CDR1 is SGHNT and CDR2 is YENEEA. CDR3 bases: TGTGCCAGCAGCTTAGAAGGTTGGGGCCATGCTTCGAACACCGGGGAGCTGTTTTTT. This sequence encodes CASSLEGWGHASNTGELFF.

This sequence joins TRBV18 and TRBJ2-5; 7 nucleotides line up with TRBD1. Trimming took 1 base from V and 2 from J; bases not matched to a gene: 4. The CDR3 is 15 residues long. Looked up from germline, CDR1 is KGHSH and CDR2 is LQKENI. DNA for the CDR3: TGTGCCAGCTCACCACTACCGACAGGGCAAGAGACCCAGTACTTC. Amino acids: CASSPLPTGQETQYF. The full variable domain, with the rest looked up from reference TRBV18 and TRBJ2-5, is NAGVMQNPRHLVRRRGQEARLRCSPMKGHSHVYWYRQLPEEGLKFMVYLQKENIIDESGMPKERFSAEFPKEGPSILRIQQVVRGDSAAYFCASSPLPTGQETQYFGPGTRLLVL.

Here the CDR3 reads CASSIIGQGNTIYF. The CDR3 DNA follows: TGTGCCAGTAGTATTATAGGACAGGGGAACACCATATATTTT. The V gene is TRBV19, the J gene TRBJ1-3; 9 bases agree with TRBD1. The V gene end was trimmed by 3 bases and the J gene end by 7 bases; junction bases not matched to a gene: 4. Germline values: CDR1 LNHDA, CDR2 SQIVND (reference sequence). The CDR3 is made up of 14 amino acids.

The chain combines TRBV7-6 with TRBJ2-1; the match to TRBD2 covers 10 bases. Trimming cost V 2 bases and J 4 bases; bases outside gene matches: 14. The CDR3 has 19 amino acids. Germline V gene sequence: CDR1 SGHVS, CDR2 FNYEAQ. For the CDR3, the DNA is TGTGCCAGCAGCTTATTACCCAGCGGGAGGGCCCGATCGTACAATGAGCAGTTCTTC. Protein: CASSLLPSGRARSYNEQFF.

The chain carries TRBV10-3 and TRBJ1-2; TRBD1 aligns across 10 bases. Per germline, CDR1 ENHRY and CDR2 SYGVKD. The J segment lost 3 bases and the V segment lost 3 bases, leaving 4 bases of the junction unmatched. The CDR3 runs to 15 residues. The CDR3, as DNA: TGTGCCATCAGTGAAGGTGACAGGGGGCACTATGGCTACACCTTC. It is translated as CAISEGDRGHYGYTF.

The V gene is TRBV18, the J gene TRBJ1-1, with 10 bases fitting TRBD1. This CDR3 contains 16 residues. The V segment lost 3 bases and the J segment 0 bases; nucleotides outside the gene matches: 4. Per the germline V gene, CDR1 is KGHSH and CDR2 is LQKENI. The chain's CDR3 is CASSPQGTGVNTEAFF. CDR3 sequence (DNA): TGTGCCAGCTCACCGCAGGGGACAGGGGTGAACACTGAAGCTTTCTTT. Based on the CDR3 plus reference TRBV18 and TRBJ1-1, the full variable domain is NAGVMQNPRHLVRRRGQEARLRCSPMKGHSHVYWYRQLPEEGLKFMVYLQKENIIDESGMPKERFSAEFPKEGPSILRIQQVVRGDSAAYFCASSPQGTGVNTEAFFGQGTRLTVV.

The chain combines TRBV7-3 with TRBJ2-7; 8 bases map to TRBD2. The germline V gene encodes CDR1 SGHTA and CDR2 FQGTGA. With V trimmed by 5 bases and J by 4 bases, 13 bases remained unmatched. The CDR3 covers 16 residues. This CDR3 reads CASSLKGPAGEYEQYF. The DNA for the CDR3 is TGTGCCAGCAGCCTTAAGGGTCCAGCGGGGGAGTACGAGCAGTACTTC.

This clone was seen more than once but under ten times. The CDR3 DNA reads as TGCAGCGTTAGGAGCGGGGCTAACAATGAGCAGTTCTTC. This encodes CSVRSGANNEQFF. J is TRBJ2-1 and V is TRBV29-1, with 7 bases aligning to TRBD2. Germline CDR1 and CDR2: SQVTM and ANQGSEA. The CDR3 is made up of 13 amino acids. Trimming removed 5 bases from V and 5 bases from J; junction bases left unmatched: 6.

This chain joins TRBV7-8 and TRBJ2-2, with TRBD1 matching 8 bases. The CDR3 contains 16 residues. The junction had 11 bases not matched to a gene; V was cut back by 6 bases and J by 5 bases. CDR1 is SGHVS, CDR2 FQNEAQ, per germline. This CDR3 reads CASSPTRGRGTGELFF. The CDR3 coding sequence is TGTGCCAGCAGTCCCACCAGGGGGCGAGGAACCGGGGAGCTGTTTTTT.